Included here is one T cell receptor beta chain sequence, with context. The sample belongs to a study of blood T cell repertoires in COVID-19. Overall study context: From T cells, B-cell-depleted T cells, or PBMCs came the material, which was cDNA or gDNA.

Methods used by the authors: Estimates of nucleated cell counts were drawn from the amplification of reference gene primers. Produced via immunoSEQ multiplex PCR; TCRdb's table is partial and in-frame only. V, J and clone size derive from that table, while D and trimming were established from the DNA sequence. Counted here are 150,000 to 180,000 clones, about 85% occurring once; the ten biggest clones make up roughly 8.3%. The germline V and J ends were trimmed by 2 bases and 2 bases, with 7 bases remaining between them. This CDR3 spans 13 amino acids. The germline V gene encodes CDR1 SGHRS and CDR2 YFSETQ.

The chain combines TRBV5-1 with TRBJ2-5; D gene unclear. The sequence was obtained from a woman aged 60-70 years with COVID-19, enrolled during active disease. The sequenced material came from peripheral blood. The CDR3 DNA sequence: TGCGCCAGCAGCTTAAAACTTCAAGAGACCCAGTACTTC. This translates into CASSLKLQETQYF.